The 3 T cell receptor beta chains in this list originate from one sample, sequenced in a study of blood T cell repertoires in COVID-19 (dated by TCRdb to about 2020). The library relied on the immunoSEQ multiplex PCR assay. This immuneACCESS table, as held by TCRdb, lists in-frame sequences with V and J called but not all clones. Of the missing ones, under half trace to an unresolved V gene in checked studies; the others have no known cause. This sample holds tens of thousands of clones; approximately 79% were observed only once. The ten largest clones add up to 15% to 20% of the sample. Sequencing used peripheral blood. The receptors derive from a man aged 60 to 75 with acute or convalescent COVID-19.

The chain recombines TRBV2 with TRBJ2-7; 10 nucleotides line up with TRBD1. The germline gives CDR1 SNHLY, CDR2 FYNNEI. Unmatched junction bases numbered 4, after V lost 6 bases and J lost 5 bases. The CDR3 runs 13 residues. The CDR3 loop is CASSGQGVDEQYF. The CDR3 region has the DNA TGTGCCAGCAGCGGACAGGGGGTAGACGAGCAGTACTTC.

The gene calls are TRBV18 and TRBJ1-2; 7 nucleotides align to TRBD1. V dropped 5 bases and J dropped 9; count of bases not matched to a gene: 12. Germline values: CDR1 KGHSH, CDR2 LQKENI. The CDR3 contains 14 residues. As DNA, the CDR3 is TGTGCCAGCTCATTAGACAGGGCCGGAGTGAGCTACACCTTC. Its protein product is CASSLDRAGVSYTF.

The genes are TRBV28 and TRBJ2-1; 7 positions agree with TRBD1. This CDR3 comprises 19 residues. Germline CDR1 reads MDHEN; CDR2 reads SYDVKM. Trimming at V came to 1 base and at J to 9 bases, leaving 21 bases not matched to a gene. In DNA form, the CDR3 reads TGTGCCAGCAGTTTATCCGTTACTGGAGGACAGGTACGACGTGTTGAGCAGTTCTTC. This codes for CASSLSVTGGQVRRVEQFF.